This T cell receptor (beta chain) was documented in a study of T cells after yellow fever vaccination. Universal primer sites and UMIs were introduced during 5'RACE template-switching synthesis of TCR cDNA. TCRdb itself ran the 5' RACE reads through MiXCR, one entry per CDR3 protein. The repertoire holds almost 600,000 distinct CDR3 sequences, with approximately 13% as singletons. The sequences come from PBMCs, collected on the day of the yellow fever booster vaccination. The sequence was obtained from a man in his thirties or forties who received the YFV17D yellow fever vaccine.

In DNA, the CDR3 is TGTGCCAGTAGTATACGAGGGGGACACCGGAACACTGAAGCTTTCTTT. This codes for CASSIRGGHRNTEAFF. The chain uses TRBV19 and TRBJ1-1; D may be TRBD1 (6 bases). The CDR3 spans 16 residues. V was trimmed by 2 bases and J by 1 base, leaving 14 bases between them. CDR1 LNHDA and CDR2 SQIVND come from the germline V gene (reference sequence).